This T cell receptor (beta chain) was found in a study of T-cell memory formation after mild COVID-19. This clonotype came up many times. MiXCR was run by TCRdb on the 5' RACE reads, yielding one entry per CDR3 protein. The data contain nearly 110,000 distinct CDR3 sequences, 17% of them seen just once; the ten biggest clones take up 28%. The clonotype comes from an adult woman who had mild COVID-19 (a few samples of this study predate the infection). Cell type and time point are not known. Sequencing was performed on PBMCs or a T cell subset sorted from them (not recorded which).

The CDR3 loop is CASSPWAYEQYF. The CDR3 DNA follows: TGTGCCAGCAGCCCTTGGGCCTACGAGCAGTACTTC. The V and J genes are TRBV6-2 or TRBV6-3 and TRBJ2-7, with D hard to call. Trimming removed 6 bases from V and 2 bases from J, with 8 bases in between. The V gene's germline CDR1 is MNHEY and CDR2 SVGEGT. This CDR3 comprises 12 residues.